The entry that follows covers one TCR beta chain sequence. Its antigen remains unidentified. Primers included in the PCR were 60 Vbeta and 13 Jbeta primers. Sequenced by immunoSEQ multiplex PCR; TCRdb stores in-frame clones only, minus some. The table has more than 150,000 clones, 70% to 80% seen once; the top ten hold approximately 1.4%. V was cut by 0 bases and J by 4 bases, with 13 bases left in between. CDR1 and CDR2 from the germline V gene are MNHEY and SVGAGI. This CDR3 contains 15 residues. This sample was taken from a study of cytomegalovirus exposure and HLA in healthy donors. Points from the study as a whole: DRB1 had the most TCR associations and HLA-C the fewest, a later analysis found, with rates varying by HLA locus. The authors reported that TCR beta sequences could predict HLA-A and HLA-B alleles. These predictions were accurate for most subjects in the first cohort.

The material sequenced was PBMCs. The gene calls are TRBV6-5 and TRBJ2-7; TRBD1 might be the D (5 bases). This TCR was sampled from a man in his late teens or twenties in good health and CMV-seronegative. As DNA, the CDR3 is TGTGCCAGCAGTTACTCGTTGTTTACAGGATACGAGCAGTACTTC. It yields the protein CASSYSLFTGYEQYF.